Each of the 32 T cell receptor beta chains below was sequenced from the same sample in a study of CD8+ T cells in alopecia areata. RNA, once extracted, was reverse transcribed into cDNA for use as the sequencing template. The assay was immunoSEQ multiplex PCR, and TCRdb's table has in-frame clones only and misses some. Of about 210,000 clones in the sample, about three fifths were seen once. Sample treatment: oral pan-JAK inhibitor, 5-10 mg twice daily. The input for sequencing was CD4+ T cells sorted from blood, taken at week 4, from a patient treated with tofacitinib. Every receptor here comes from a human donor with alopecia areata.

J is TRBJ1-2 and V is TRBV5-6, with D perhaps TRBD1 (5 bases). The V gene lost 0 bases and the J gene lost 3 bases, with 6 bases spanning the gap. CDR3 length: 13 amino acids. Per the germline V gene, CDR1 is SGHDT and CDR2 is YYEEEE. In DNA, the CDR3 is TGTGCCAGCAGCTTGGCGGGGGACTATGGCTACACCTTC. Translated: CASSLAGDYGYTF.

The rearrangement links TRBV6-1 to TRBJ1-4; D is ambiguous. Deletions cut 3 bases from V and 5 bases from J, with 16 bases between. The CDR3 is 16 amino acids. Germline CDR1 is MNHNS and CDR2 is SASEGT. The CDR3 nucleotides are TGTGCCAGCAGTGACCGACAAGCGGGAGGGAATGAAAAACTGTTTTTT. Translation: CASSDRQAGGNEKLFF.

The genes are TRBV4-3 and TRBJ2-5; D is uncertain. The CDR3 loop spans 14 amino acids. Trimming left V 1 base short and J 1 base short, with 7 bases between. Germline V CDR1 and CDR2: LGHNA, YSLEER. The CDR3 DNA reads as TGCGCCAGCAGCCAAGTCGTCACCCAAGAGACCCAGTACTTC. Residues: CASSQVVTQETQYF.

Only a few counts were recorded for this clone. This chain uses TRBV5-6 with TRBJ1-2; a possible D gene is TRBD1 (5 bases). V was pared by 2 bases and J by 6 bases, with 23 bases between. The CDR3 contains 17 residues. CDR1 is SGHDT and CDR2 is YYEEEE in the germline V gene. CDR3 bases: TGTGCCAGCAGCTTTTCGGTGGCACAGGAGTGGGCTCATGGCTACACCTTC. Translated, it gives CASSFSVAQEWAHGYTF.

This clone has only one observation. Other DNA sequences in the sample encode the same CDR3. The V gene is TRBV5-1, the J gene TRBJ2-1, with 12 nucleotides matching TRBD2. CDR3 length: 16 residues. The germline V gene has CDR1 SGHRS and CDR2 YFSETQ. The V segment lost 4 bases and the J segment 4 bases; nucleotides outside the gene matches: 6. The CDR3: CASSTGLAGVYNEQFF. CDR3 in DNA: TGCGCCAGCAGCACGGGACTAGCGGGCGTTTACAATGAGCAGTTCTTC.

The rearrangement links TRBV5-1 to TRBJ2-2; 7 positions match TRBD1. This CDR3 spans 14 amino acids. V shed 7 bases and J 3 bases; nucleotides not matched to a gene: 6. Germline loops: CDR1 SGHRS, CDR2 YFSETQ. The CDR3, as DNA: TGCGCCAGCCACTTCGGGACAGACACCGGGGAGCTGTTTTTT. Its translation: CASHFGTDTGELFF.

This clone showed up just a few times. CDR3 sequence reads: CASSEVSGGTGELFF. CDR3 sequence (DNA): TGTGCCAGCAGTGAAGTTAGCGGGGGCACCGGGGAGCTGTTTTTT. This chain joins TRBV2 and TRBJ2-2; 9 bases line up with TRBD2. Germline values: CDR1 SNHLY, CDR2 FYNNEI. This CDR3 spans 15 amino acids. J lost 4 bases, V lost 1 base, and 1 base had no gene match.

The rearrangement links TRBV9 to TRBJ1-2; unclear D gene. Germline assignment: CDR1 SGDLS and CDR2 YYNGEE. V was shortened by 2 bases and J by 1 base, with 12 bases between the two germline ends. The CDR3 length is 15 residues. CDR3: CASSVGLTVNYGYTF. The CDR3 bases are TGTGCCAGCAGCGTGGGCCTAACAGTTAACTATGGCTACACCTTC.

The rearrangement uses TRBV5-1 and TRBJ2-5, with unresolved D. V was cut by 0 bases and J by 4 bases, with 19 bases left in between. This CDR3 has 17 amino acids. Germline CDR1 and CDR2: SGHRS and YFSETQ. The CDR3 region has the DNA TGCGCCAGCAGCTTGGTGAGGCACAGCCCTCCCGGAGAGACCCAGTACTTC. This codes for CASSLVRHSPPGETQYF.

This clone was found a few times. The chain combines TRBV7-2 with TRBJ1-2; D remains unclear. This CDR3 has 13 residues. Trimming removed 2 bases from V and 2 bases from J, with 6 bases in between. CDR1 and CDR2 from the germline V gene are SGHTA and FQGNSA. CDR3 nucleotide sequence: TGTGCCAGCAGCTTACCGGGAAACTATGGCTACACCTTC. Protein product: CASSLPGNYGYTF.

The genes are TRBV7-2 and TRBJ1-2; no reliable D call. This CDR3 is 13 amino acids long. Between the trimmed V and J ends, which lost 1 base and 6 bases, there was a span of 9 bases. Germline CDR1 SGHTA, CDR2 FQGNSA. The CDR3 is CASSLEGGHGYTF. Written as DNA, the CDR3 is TGTGCCAGCAGCTTAGAAGGAGGGCATGGCTACACCTTC.

V usage is TRBV7-9 and J usage is TRBJ2-5, with D possibly matching TRBD1 (5 bases). This CDR3 is 14 amino acids long. Trimming pared 0 bases from V and 4 bases from J, leaving 9 bases between. CDR1 is SEHNR and CDR2 is FQNEAQ in the germline V gene (reference sequence). The CDR3 DNA reads TGTGCCAGCAGCTTAGCCAGGGATGGAGAGACCCAGTACTTC. It yields the protein CASSLARDGETQYF. The variable domain in full, with the rest retrieved from reference TRBV7-9 and TRBJ2-5, is DTGVSQNPRHKITKRGQNVTFRCDPISEHNRLYWYRQTLGQGPEFLTYFQNEAQLEKSRLLSDRFSAERPKGSFSTLEIQRTEQGDSAMYLCASSLARDGETQYFGPGTRLLVL.

This clone has at least ten counts. The chain is built from TRBV29-1 and TRBJ2-1, with TRBD1 matching 9 bases. The CDR3 spans 11 residues. V gave up 6 bases and J gave up 15 bases; unmatched junction bases: 9. The V gene's germline CDR1 is SQVTM and CDR2 ANQGSEA. The CDR3 region has the DNA TGCAGCGTGGATCGGACAGGGGAATGGTTCTTC. This encodes CSVDRTGEWFF.

There are a few counts of this clone. The chain links TRBV7-2 to TRBJ2-3; 8 bases match TRBD2. There are 15 residues in the CDR3. V shed 5 bases, J shed 0 bases, and the junction held 4 bases outside the gene matches. The germline V gene encodes CDR1 SGHTA and CDR2 FQGNSA. The CDR3 bases are TGTGCCAGCAGCAACGGCGGGGGGAGCACAGATACGCAGTATTTT. Its protein is CASSNGGGSTDTQYF.

This clone was counted only a few times. This chain uses TRBV12-5 with TRBJ1-1, with D perhaps matching TRBD1 (6 bases). The CDR3 has 12 amino acids. Germline values: CDR1 LGHNT, CDR2 FRNRAP. Trimming removed 9 bases from V and 1 base from J, with 9 bases in between. The CDR3 coding sequence is TGTGCTAGCAACAGGGAGAACACTGAAGCTTTCTTT. Translating gives CASNRENTEAFF. Looking up the rest from reference TRBV12-5 and TRBJ1-1 gives the full variable domain: DARVTQTPRHKVTEMGQEVTMRCQPILGHNTVFWYRQTMMQGLELLAYFRNRAPLDDSGMPKDRFSAEMPDATLATLKIQPSEPRDSAVYFCASNRENTEAFFGQGTRLTVV.

This chain joins TRBV9 and TRBJ1-1; TRBD1 aligns across 11 bases. Trimming took 0 bases from V and 4 from J; bases not matched to a gene: 5. CDR1 and CDR2 from the germline V gene are SGDLS and YYNGEE. The CDR3 sequence is 16 residues long. CDR3 nucleotide sequence: TGTGCCAGCAGCGTAGGGACAGGGGGCCGGGGCACTGAAGCTTTCTTT. Protein sequence: CASSVGTGGRGTEAFF.

The gene calls are TRBV30 and TRBJ2-5; 10 bases are shared with TRBD2. In germline, CDR1 is GTSNPN, CDR2 SVGIG (reference sequence). With 2 bases clipped from V and 5 bases from J, the junction kept 17 bases outside the gene matches. The CDR3 contains 18 residues. CDR3 DNA sequence: TGTGCCTGGAGTATACGGGTGAACAGCGGGGGGGCCCAGGAGACCCAGTACTTC. As protein: CAWSIRVNSGGAQETQYF.

The V and J genes are TRBV7-8 and TRBJ1-1; D uncertain. This CDR3 is built from 14 residues. Germline values: CDR1 SGHVS, CDR2 FQNEAQ. V was clipped by 4 bases and J by 2 bases, with 11 bases between them. The CDR3 nucleotides are TGTGCCAGCAGCTCCGGGTCAGGAAACACTGAAGCTTTCTTT. It codes for CASSSGSGNTEAFF.

The chain joins TRBV29-1 to TRBJ1-4; D gene ambiguous. Per the germline V gene, CDR1 is SQVTM and CDR2 is ANQGSEA. V lost 3 bases, J lost 10 bases, and 6 bases lay in between. The CDR3 runs to 10 residues. The CDR3 sequence is CSVDAGKLFF. The CDR3 bases are TGCAGCGTTGATGCTGGAAAACTGTTTTTT.

This clone was counted only a few times. This chain uses TRBV10-3 with TRBJ1-5; possible D gene TRBD1, 6 bases. V gave up 5 bases and J gave up 3 bases, with 17 bases separating them. The CDR3 covers 16 residues. Per germline, CDR1 ENHRY and CDR2 SYGVKD. The DNA of the CDR3 is TGTGCCATCAGTCCGTCTCGGACAGTGGCCAATCAGCCCCAGCATTTT. This sequence encodes CAISPSRTVANQPQHF.

This chain links TRBV15 with TRBJ1-4, with a weak D call TRBD1 (5 bases). Germline values: CDR1 LNHNV, CDR2 YYDKDF (reference sequence). The ends were cut back, 0 bases at V and 5 bases at J, with 10 bases in the middle. CDR3 length equals 15 residues. The CDR3 is CATSRDWGKNEKLFF. The CDR3 DNA reads as TGTGCCACCAGCAGAGATTGGGGGAAGAATGAAAAACTGTTTTTT.

The J gene is TRBJ2-6, the V gene TRBV5-1, with 9 bases matching TRBD1. The V gene end was trimmed by 2 bases and the J gene end by 0 bases; junction bases not matched to a gene: 9. Germline V gives CDR1 SGHRS, CDR2 YFSETQ. This CDR3 comprises 19 residues. CDR3 region: CASSFPPGQGLSGANVLTF. The CDR3 bases are TGCGCCAGCAGCTTCCCACCGGGACAGGGCCTCTCTGGGGCCAACGTCCTGACTTTC.

The chain combines TRBV4-3 with TRBJ1-6; D may be TRBD1 (5 bases). CDR3 length: 15 amino acids. Germline V lookup: CDR1 LGHNA, CDR2 YSLEER. The ends were cut back, 0 bases at V and 11 bases at J, with 14 bases in the middle. The CDR3 spells CASSQERGFSPPLHF. The CDR3 DNA is TGCGCCAGCAGCCAAGAAAGGGGATTTAGTCCACCCCTCCACTTT.

This chain uses TRBV7-8 with TRBJ1-4; a weak D match, TRBD1 (5 bases). With 3 bases removed from V and 10 bases from J, the gap between germline ends came to 18 bases. CDR1 and CDR2 from the germline V gene are SGHVS and FQNEAQ. The CDR3 is 15 amino acids. The chain's CDR3 is CASSFPPSTGGKLFF. Here the CDR3 DNA reads TGTGCCAGCAGCTTTCCCCCTTCAACGGGGGGAAAACTGTTTTTT.

This chain uses TRBV25-1 with TRBJ2-5; D unresolved. CDR1 and CDR2 (germline): MGHDK, SYGVNS. The CDR3 length is 11 residues. V lost 0 bases, J lost 5 bases, and 1 base lay in between. CDR3 in amino acids: CASSEYETQYF. The CDR3 nucleotides read TGTGCCAGCAGTGAATACGAGACCCAGTACTTC.

This chain joins TRBV29-1 and TRBJ1-5; D perhaps matches TRBD1 (5 bases). Germline V lookup: CDR1 SQVTM, CDR2 ANQGSEA. Trimming shortened V by 4 bases and J by 7 bases, and 14 bases separated the two germline ends. This CDR3 is 13 amino acids long. CDR3 sequence (DNA): TGCAGCGTTGGGGGAGGGGACGGGCAGCCCCAGCATTTT. Amino acid sequence: CSVGGGDGQPQHF.

This chain links TRBV21-1 with TRBJ1-6. TRBV21-1 is shown as a pseudogene. The CDR3 covers 11 residues. The CDR3 DNA is TGTGCCAGCAGCAAAGTGGCACCCCTCCACTTT. It codes for CASSKVAPLHF.

The chain carries TRBV25-1 and TRBJ2-5, with no clear D. The V end was cut by 1 base, the J end by 1 base, with 10 bases between. The CDR3 is 15 amino acids. Germline CDR1 reads MGHDK; CDR2 reads SYGVNS. As DNA, the CDR3 is TGTGCCAGCAGTGAATTTGTGGTCCTCCAAGAGACCCAGTACTTC. Its protein is CASSEFVVLQETQYF.

The chain employs TRBV28 and TRBJ1-1, with D uncertain. Germline CDR1 reads MDHEN; CDR2 reads SYDVKM. CDR3 size: 12 residues. The germline V and J ends were trimmed by 4 bases and 10 bases, with 13 bases remaining between them. The CDR3 DNA reads as TGTGCCAGCAGTTCCCTTGGATCAAGAGCTTTCTTT. It codes for CASSSLGSRAFF.

The chain couples TRBV6-5 to TRBJ2-5; weak D call: TRBD1 (6 bases). V lost 2 bases to trimming and J lost 0 bases, with 10 bases between them. This CDR3 is 15 amino acids long. Germline V CDR1 and CDR2: MNHEY, SVGAGI. The CDR3 region is CASSYTGQYQETQYF. The CDR3 DNA sequence: TGTGCCAGCAGTTACACCGGACAGTACCAAGAGACCCAGTACTTC.

The chain has TRBV9 and TRBJ1-1; D gene ambiguous. V was clipped by 0 bases and J by 3 bases, with 12 bases between them. The CDR3 covers 15 residues. Germline CDR1 reads SGDLS; CDR2 reads YYNGEE. This chain's CDR3 is CASSVEPGGYTEAFF. The CDR3 nucleotides are TGTGCCAGCAGCGTAGAACCAGGCGGATACACTGAAGCTTTCTTT.

This clone is a singleton in its sample. The V call is TRBV2, the J call TRBJ1-2; TRBD1 aligns across 8 bases. The CDR3 contains 13 residues. After removal of 7 bases from V and 4 bases from J, the junction contained 5 bases not matched to a gene. Germline lookup yields CDR1 SNHLY and CDR2 FYNNEI. CDR3 residues: CASMWDRTYGYTF. For the CDR3, the DNA is TGTGCCAGCATGTGGGACAGGACCTATGGCTACACCTTC.